This T cell receptor (beta chain) was captured by sequencing in a study of CD8 T cells in Susac syndrome. The J segment lost 9 bases and the V segment lost 0 bases, leaving 3 bases of the junction unmatched. This CDR3 is 14 amino acids long. Germline assignment: CDR1 LGHNA and CDR2 YSLEER. Reverse transcription of 0.5 to 1 ug RNA was carried out with random hexamers. Each CDR3 protein is one row after TCRdb ran MiXCR on the immunoSEQ multiplex PCR reads. The repertoire consists of more than 70,000 distinct CDR3 sequences, with over 75% occurring once and the leading ten covering about 0.47%. This rearrangement joins TRBV4-3 to TRBJ1-5; 9 nucleotides line up with TRBD1. Sequenced input: CD8+ T cells from PBMCs. The receptor's source is a human donor with multiple sclerosis. The CDR3 coding sequence is TGCGCCAGCAGCCAAGAGGGACAGGGTCCGCCCCAGCATTTT. Its translation: CASSQEGQGPPQHF.